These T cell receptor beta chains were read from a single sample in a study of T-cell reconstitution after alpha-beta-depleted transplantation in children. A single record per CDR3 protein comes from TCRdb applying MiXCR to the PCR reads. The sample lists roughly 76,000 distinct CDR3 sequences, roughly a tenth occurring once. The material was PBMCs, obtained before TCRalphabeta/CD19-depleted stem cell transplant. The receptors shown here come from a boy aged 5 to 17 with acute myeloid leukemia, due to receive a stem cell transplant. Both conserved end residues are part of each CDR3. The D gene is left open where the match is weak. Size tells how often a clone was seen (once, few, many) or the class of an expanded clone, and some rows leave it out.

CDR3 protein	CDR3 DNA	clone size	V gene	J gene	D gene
CSAREGLDTNEQFF	TGCAGTGCTAGAGAGGGACTAGATACAAATGAGCAGTTCTTC	many	TRBV20-1	TRBJ2-1	TRBD2
CASSLAYPQDEQYF	TGTGCCAGCAGCTTGGCCTATCCGCAGGACGAGCAGTACTTC	many	TRBV11-1	TRBJ2-7	.
CASSRGLQETQYF	TGTGCCAGCAGCCGGGGACTCCAAGAGACCCAGTACTTC	many	TRBV11-3	TRBJ2-5	.
CALTKGTSGRASTDTQYF	TGTGCCCTCACCAAAGGGACTAGCGGGAGGGCAAGCACAGATACGCAGTATTTT	.	TRBV3-1	TRBJ2-3	TRBD2
CASSQDHTLGYTF	TGCGCCAGCAGCCAAGATCACACCCTTGGCTACACCTTC	many	TRBV4-1	TRBJ1-2	.
CASTRLAGNTDTQYF	TGTGCCAGCACAAGGCTAGCGGGGAACACAGATACGCAGTATTTT	many	TRBV6-1	TRBJ2-3	TRBD2
CASSLFSSGGINTGELFF	TGTGCCAGCAGCTTATTTTCTAGCGGGGGGATAAACACCGGGGAGCTGTTTTTT	many	TRBV7-8	TRBJ2-2	TRBD2
CATSDFVQGRQETQYF	TGTGCCACCAGTGATTTTGTCCAGGGGAGGCAAGAGACCCAGTACTTC	many	TRBV24-1	TRBJ2-5	.
CASSWGGAKNIQYF	TGTGCCAGCAGCTGGGGAGGGGCCAAAAACATTCAGTACTTC	many	TRBV9	TRBJ2-4	TRBD2
CSVRGLAPGELFF	TGCAGTGTTAGAGGGCTAGCCCCCGGGGAGCTGTTTTTT	few	TRBV20-1	TRBJ2-2	.
CASSATGTVPTGELFF	TGCGCCAGCAGCGCTACCGGGACAGTTCCCACCGGGGAGCTGTTTTTT	many	TRBV5-1	TRBJ2-2	TRBD1
CASSLSPGQMNTEAFF	TGTGCCAGCAGCTTAAGCCCGGGACAGATGAACACTGAAGCTTTCTTT	.	TRBV7-6	TRBJ1-1	TRBD1
CASSQWTGGNQPQHF	TGTGCCAGCAGCCAGTGGACGGGGGGCAATCAGCCCCAGCATTTT	.	TRBV7-9	TRBJ1-5	.
CASSFRAGRGLETQYF	TGTGCCAGCAGTTTCAGAGCGGGCCGGGGGCTGGAGACCCAGTACTTC	many	TRBV12-3/TRBV12-4	TRBJ2-5	.
CASSWGKRVSTDTQYF	TGTGCCAGCAGCTGGGGGAAGCGGGTTAGCACAGATACGCAGTATTTT	many	TRBV11-2	TRBJ2-3	.
CASSLVPAQETQYF	TGTGCCAGCAGCTTAGTGCCAGCACAAGAGACCCAGTACTTC	many	TRBV7-2	TRBJ2-5	.
CASSLGQGTYNEQFF	TGTGCCAGCAGCTTAGGTCAGGGGACCTACAATGAGCAGTTCTTC	many	TRBV7-9	TRBJ2-1	.